This TCR beta chain was obtained from a study of early T cells in non-severe SARS-CoV-2 infection (dated by TCRdb to the early 2020s). Broadly, across the study: TCR sequencing used bulk RNA from unsorted whole blood, so alpha and beta chains could not be paired.

Beyond this particular receptor, the publication reports: VDJdb matching was skewed toward anti-spike CD8 responses and likely underestimated virus-specific expansions, missing private and CD4 specificities.

Library preparation used 5' RACE. The reads were generated on a NextSeq 500. Unique molecular identifiers were attached to individual cDNA molecules in the TCR library protocol so that sequencing error and PCR bias could be corrected. Both TCR alpha and beta chains were sequenced, and tight co-correlation was observed between alpha and beta sequence abundances in each sample. In the authors' own workflow: Decombinator V4 was used to annotate the V gene, J gene and CDR3 of the TCR sequences. Expanded TCRs were defined as changing significantly between any two time points under a Poisson model with p below 0.0001. TCR abundances were normalised to the total number of TCRs sequenced per sample and were expressed as counts per million. TRAV1-2 paired with TRAJ12, TRAJ20 or TRAJ33 defined MAIT TCRs, while TRAV10 paired with TRAJ18 defined iNKT TCRs. VDJdb, accessed 1 November 2021, was searched for CMV, EBV and SARS-CoV-2 annotated TCRs, excluding TCRs annotated for multiple antigens. TCRdb trimmed the raw reads at Q25, called clones with MiXCR and kept productive beta chains. Each record represents a unique CDR3 protein, reported with the most common genes and DNA among its rows. V and J calls and clone size were set by TCRdb, not the authors. The sample has under 35,000 distinct CDR3 sequences on record, approximately 6.3% of them singletons. 2.5% to 3% of the sample belongs to the ten largest clones.

This was a case-control study nested in a cohort of healthcare workers in London, UK, who had nasopharyngeal swab PCR tests and blood samples taken every week. Healthcare workers were recruited between 23 and 31 March 2020, during the week of the UK lockdown, and were followed weekly for up to about 15 weeks. The CDR3 holds 18 amino acids from the cysteine to the phenylalanine. The DNA shown is the 54-base CDR3, in frame from base 1. At the junction V is shortened by 1 base and J by 3 bases; bases outside the gene matches: 11. From the germline V gene, CDR1 is MGHRA and CDR2 is YSYEKL. This clonotype was observed a handful of times. This clone's antigen is unknown. Base qualities are not recorded, but no much larger clone differs from it by a single base.

Sequences were obtained from whole blood. The chain links TRBV4-1 with TRBJ2-7, and 11 bases in between align with TRBD1. This receptor was taken from an adult who was a healthcare worker with PCR-confirmed SARS-CoV-2 infection or an uninfected control (not recorded which). The CDR3: CASSQATGTGGNLYEQYF. The nucleotide sequence is given as TGCGCCAGCAGCCAAGCCACCGGGACAGGGGGTAATCTCTACGAGCAGTACTTC.